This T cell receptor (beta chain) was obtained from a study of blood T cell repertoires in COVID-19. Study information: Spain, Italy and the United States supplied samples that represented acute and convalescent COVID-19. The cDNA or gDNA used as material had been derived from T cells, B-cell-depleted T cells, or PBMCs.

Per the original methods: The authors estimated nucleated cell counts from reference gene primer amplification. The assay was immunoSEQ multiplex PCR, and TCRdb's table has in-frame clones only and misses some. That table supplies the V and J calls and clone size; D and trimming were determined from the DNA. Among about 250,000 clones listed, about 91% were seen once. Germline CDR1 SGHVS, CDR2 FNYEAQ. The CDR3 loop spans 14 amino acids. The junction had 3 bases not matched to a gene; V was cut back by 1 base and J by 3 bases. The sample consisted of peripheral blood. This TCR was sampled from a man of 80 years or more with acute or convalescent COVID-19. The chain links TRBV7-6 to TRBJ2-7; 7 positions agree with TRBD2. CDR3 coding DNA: TGTGCCAGCAGCTTAGGTTCTAGCGGCTACGAGCAGTACTTC. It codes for CASSLGSSGYEQYF.